This T cell receptor beta chain appears in the sequencing data of a study of cytomegalovirus exposure and HLA in healthy donors. Overall study findings and caveats: Presence/absence analyses treated sequencing depth as roughly uniform across donors.

This CDR3 contains 16 residues. From germline, CDR1 is LNHDA and CDR2 SQIVND (reference sequence). V lost 5 bases, J lost 2 bases, and 8 bases stayed unmatched. About this clone itself: The antigen is unknown.

PCR amplification relied on 60 Vbeta primers (plus 13 Jbeta primers). The authors' processing: Later, an analysis found tens of millions of unique TCR beta chains, and about 10 million of these were shared. The table came from immunoSEQ multiplex PCR; TCRdb's copy has only in-frame clones and leaves some out. That table supplies the V and J calls and clone size; D and trimming were determined from the DNA. The profile shows 100,000 to 150,000 clones, about 80% of them singletons. The TCR was taken from a woman aged 40 to 50 in good health and CMV-seronegative. The chain has TRBV19 and TRBJ1-5, with 8 bases matching TRBD1. The sample was PBMCs. CDR3 in DNA: TGTGCCAGTAGTCCCGCCGGACAGGGTGGCAATCAGCCCCAGCATTTT. Its protein is CASSPAGQGGNQPQHF.